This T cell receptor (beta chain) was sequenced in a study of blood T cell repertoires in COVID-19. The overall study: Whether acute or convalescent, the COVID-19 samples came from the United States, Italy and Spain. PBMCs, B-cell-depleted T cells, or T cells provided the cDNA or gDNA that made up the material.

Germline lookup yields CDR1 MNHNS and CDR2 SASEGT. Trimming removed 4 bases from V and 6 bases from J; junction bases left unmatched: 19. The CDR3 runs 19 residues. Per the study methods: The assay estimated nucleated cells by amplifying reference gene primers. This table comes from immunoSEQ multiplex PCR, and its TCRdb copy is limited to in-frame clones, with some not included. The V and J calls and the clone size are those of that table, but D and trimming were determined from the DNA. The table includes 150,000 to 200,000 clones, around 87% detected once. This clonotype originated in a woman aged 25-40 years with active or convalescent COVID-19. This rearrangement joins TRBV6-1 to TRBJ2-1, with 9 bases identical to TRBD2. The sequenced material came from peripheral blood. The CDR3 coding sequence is TGTGCCAGCAGTGGTGGATGGTCTCGGGCTAGCGGGATACCCAATGAGCAGTTCTTC. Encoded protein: CASSGGWSRASGIPNEQFF.